This TCR beta chain was captured by sequencing in a study of cytomegalovirus exposure and HLA in healthy donors (dated by TCRdb to 2017 to 2019). Regarding the study in general: An earlier analysis of more than 550 of the donors reported 276 Gb of sequence data and around 110 million unique TCR beta sequences obtained from about 170 million T cells. The study used immunosequencing to profile the T cell repertoires of approximately 630 subjects and linked those repertoires to cytomegalovirus serostatus. Of the roughly 400 genotyped donors, approximately 83% fell in the genetic ancestry cluster associated with self-reported Caucasian donors. Alongside the repertoire data, information on donor age, sex, ethnicity and CMV serostatus was compiled. Every repertoire in the discovery cohort had been generated on one and the same sequencing platform. A later analysis re-examined previously published TCR beta repertoires from 500 to 700 donors and added high-resolution HLA genotyping to investigate patterns of TCR occurrence. Rather than drawing on any new phenotypic data, the later analysis identified candidate immune exposures from TCR beta sequences and the way those sequences occurred across donors. Around 330 gigabases of sequencing data and about 92 million unique TCR sequences made up an early release that covered approximately 620 HLA-typed donors. Because of strong linkage in the cohort, roughly five DR-DQ haplotypes were treated as single units for association and clustering. The study combined high-throughput TCR immunosequencing, statistical association of individual TCRs with disease status, and machine learning to predict cytomegalovirus infection status. The study aimed to test whether signatures of past pathogen exposure could be identified by cataloging public T cell receptors. Typing coverage differed by locus: A, B, C, DRB1 and DQB1 were typed in about 620-630 donors, DQA1 in roughly 500, DPA1 in nearly 610, and DPB1 in 450 to 480. Class I and class II HLA loci were covered by the typing at four-digit resolution. Across approximately 400 genotyped donors of the cohort, an average of roughly 250,000 unique TCR beta nucleotide sequences per donor were sequenced, and roughly 20% of those sequences were non-productive. A later genetic analysis used genome-wide SNP genotypes for about three fifths of the 666 donors, treating that subset as a discovery cohort. To decide whether each TCR beta V gene segment behaved as functional or pseudogenic, an earlier analysis of some 570 of the donors relied on high-throughput TCR beta sequencing. In addition to the first cohort of approximately 650 subjects, a separate validation cohort of 130 or so different subjects was used. Findings and caveats that apply to the study as a whole: CMV serostatus was the only immune exposure information available for the cohort. Correlated functional status among segregating V segments might reflect linkage disequilibrium, but an unknown experimental factor could not be ruled out. In a later analysis, most CMV-associated TCR beta chains were found to appear HLA-restricted, with HLA associations seemingly driven largely by CMV exposure. According to a later genetic analysis, donors in an Asian-associated ancestry cluster had fewer N-insertions in productive TCRs than the approximately 700-donor mean. Strong co-occurrence of HLA alleles, especially DR and DQ, made assigning TCR associations to individual alleles difficult. Presence/absence analyses assumed roughly uniform sequencing depth across donors, an assumption that may not hold. The earlier analysis of some 560 of the donors excluded roughly 16 rarely observed V segments, including chromosome 9 orphons, because counts were too low. In an earlier analysis of approximately 590 of the donors, most TCR beta V segments were observed in productive rearrangements about 87% or about 30% of the time, broadly matching IMGT annotations. In a later analysis, around 15,000 TCR beta sequences were associated with specific HLA alleles at a false discovery rate of 0.05. Compared with equally common non-associated chains, HLA-associated TCR beta chains in a later analysis were more clonally expanded and had lower generation probabilities. The classifier was reported to diagnose cytomegalovirus status with high specificity and sensitivity in both the original and validation cohorts. A later analysis reported that several top co-occurrence clusters appeared linked to parvovirus B19, influenza, CMV and Epstein-Barr virus. A group of highly shared sequence variants was considered likely to be a technical artifact of the sequencing pipeline. The study gave a list of some 150 TCR beta chains associated with cytomegalovirus. A further reported finding was that TCR beta sequences accurately predicted the HLA-A and HLA-B alleles for most subjects in the first cohort. Only TCR beta chains were sequenced in this cohort, and the absence of alpha or paired-chain data limited detectable features. The 87-base-pair reads could not distinguish some IMGT-functional V segments, including TRBV6-2 and TRBV6-3, so those segments were excluded. According to the authors, the approach could potentially be generalized to other disease states and immunological phenotypes. Because HLA typing was unavailable for some donors at each locus, only the typed subset was used in association tests. In a later analysis, TCR association rates were found to vary across HLA loci, with the most associated TCRs seen for DRB1 alleles and the fewest for HLA-C alleles. In vitro tests confirmed that a few of the cytomegalovirus-associated TCR beta chains recognize cytomegalovirus antigens. In a later genetic analysis, a missense DCLRE1C variant was associated with V-gene and J-gene trimming of TCR beta chains, and the association was replicated in an independent cohort. Across donors, most TCR sequences were observed very rarely, whereas some public TCRs were present in many individuals.

Points on this clone: This receptor's antigen is unknown. Per-nucleotide qualities are absent, and no much larger clonotype sits a single base away.

Libraries were built with the immunoSEQ multiplex PCR assay. The multiplex PCR relied on a mix of 60 forward primers for TCR Vbeta segments and 13 reverse primers for TCR Jbeta segments. The CDR3 region of rearranged TCR beta genes was amplified from genomic DNA with a multiplex PCR assay. Amplified TCR beta libraries were sequenced as 87-base-pair reads on the Illumina HiSeq System. On the study's bioinformatics: Across the 600 to 700 repertoires, a later analysis counted approximately 75 million unique TCR beta chains, roughly 11 million of which were shared by at least two donors. A nearest-neighbor algorithm error-corrected the raw reads and collapsed the reads into unique sequences, merging closely related sequences to remove PCR and sequencing errors. V, D and J gene segments were assigned by aligning CDR3 sequences to IMGT reference sequences. For a sequence to be retained, at least a six-nucleotide match to both a V gene segment and a J gene segment was required. A rearrangement counted as productive if the CDR3 had no stop codons and remained in frame with V and J, and every other rearrangement counted as non-productive. Following IMGT convention, CDR3 was defined as the stretch from the second conserved V-encoded cysteine to the conserved J-encoded phenylalanine. The earlier analysis of 450 to 750 of the donors excluded any sequence lacking an unambiguous match to a single V gene segment. An earlier analysis of 500 to 700 of the donors classified V segments as functional when productive rearrangements were above 56.7% and as segregating when the standard deviation between donors was above 5%. To diagnose cytomegalovirus status from the catalog of TCR beta chain sequences, a statistical classification framework was built. In a later analysis, V and J genes were assigned by comparing TCR nucleotide sequences against IMGT/GENE-DB human TR gene sequences. A later analysis assigned CDR3 sequences and most-parsimonious VDJ recombination scenarios with the TCRdist pipeline. In a later analysis, each TCR beta chain was defined by its CDR3 amino acid sequence together with its V-gene family, and reads lacking a unique V-gene family were excluded. To address suspected cross-contamination and a sequencing artifact, a later analysis removed approximately 600 highly shared, low-generation-probability nucleotide sequences. A later analysis calculated a clonal expansion index for each public chain from normalized within-repertoire ranks of inferred template counts. Generation probabilities in a later analysis came from a VDJ recombination model fitted to out-of-frame rearrangements, and those results were checked against IGoR. A later analysis scored TCR-TCR, TCR-HLA and TCR-CMV co-occurrence with hypergeometric tests, applying a repertoire-size bias correction to TCR pairs. In a later analysis, false discovery rates were estimated by permuting HLA or CMV assignments 20 times. In a later analysis, co-occurring TCRs were grouped with DBSCAN, and TCRdist sequence similarity was added when clustering was performed within HLA-allele-positive subsets. Repertoires with fewer than 30,000 or more than 120,000 public chains, plus five repertoires with anomalous nucleotide sharing, were excluded from co-occurrence clustering. As stored in TCRdb, this immuneACCESS dataset retains in-frame rearrangements with V and J assigned. A fraction of the clones does not appear; measured against another copy, unresolved V genes explain less than half of the discrepancy, and the remainder lacks a known reason. V and J calls and clone size are given by that table; D and trimming were obtained from the DNA. The sample table lists some 180,000 clones, roughly 82% of them with a count of one. The biggest ten clones account for roughly 1.4% of the sample.

The cohort comprised around 690 healthy bone marrow donors. Cohort members were all nominally healthy when sampled, although unrecorded immune exposures were likely present. The donor tested CMV seronegative, placing the donor among the 350 to 400 seronegative members of the cohort. Each donor provided a peripheral blood sample, and peripheral blood mononuclear cells were used for TCR beta sequencing. Genomic DNA was extracted from the blood cell samples with the Qiagen DNeasy Blood Extraction Kit. The CDR3 measures 15 amino acids from cysteine to phenylalanine. The sequence is cut down to CDR3 DNA, 45 bases in frame from base 1. As encoded in the germline V gene, CDR1 is MNHEY while CDR2 is SVGAGI. V loses 0 bases of germline sequence and J loses 8 bases, and the interval between the two ends is 14 bases.

Recombination connected TRBV6-5 to TRBJ2-1; a confident D gene designation cannot be given. The sample was PBMCs. This TCR came from a man aged 35 to 55 in good health and CMV-seronegative. The CDR3 is CASSYSRHGTDEQFF. The sequenced DNA: TGTGCCAGCAGTTACTCGAGGCATGGAACGGATGAGCAGTTCTTC.